These 16 T cell receptor beta chains came from one sample sequenced in a study of siplizumab effects on memory and regulatory T cells. Sequencing used immunoSEQ multiplex PCR; TCRdb keeps in-frame clones, though not all of them. The sample shows under 95,000 clones, around 94% of them seen only once. Sequenced: non-Treg CD4+ T cells sorted from blood. These receptors came from a human donor in good health.

The CDR3 loop reads CASSYGTVSGNTIYF. The DNA of the CDR3 is TGTGCCAGCAGTTACGGCACAGTCTCTGGAAACACCATATATTTT. The chain couples TRBV6-5 to TRBJ1-3; the D is unclear. The length of the CDR3 is 15 residues. Germline V gives CDR1 MNHEY, CDR2 SVGAGI. V was pared by 2 bases and J by 0 bases, with 8 bases between.

The genes are TRBV7-9 and TRBJ2-1, with D possibly TRBD2 on 6 matching bases. With 4 bases removed from V and 5 bases from J, the gap between germline ends came to 15 bases. Looked up from germline, CDR1 is SEHNR and CDR2 is FQNEAQ (reference sequence). There are 15 residues in the CDR3. CDR3 coding DNA: TGTGCCAGCAGCTACCCGGGACGGACTAACAATGAGCAGTTCTTC. Protein: CASSYPGRTNNEQFF.

The CDR3 loop reads CASSLDGFGYTF. The CDR3 coding sequence is TGTGCCAGCAGCTTGGATGGGTTTGGCTACACCTTC. This rearrangement joins TRBV5-4 to TRBJ1-2; D is unclear. This CDR3 is built from 12 residues. The V gene lost 0 bases and the J gene lost 7 bases, with 7 bases spanning the gap. Looked up from germline, CDR1 is SGHNT and CDR2 is YYREEE (reference sequence).

The chain has TRBV28 and TRBJ1-2; the match to TRBD1 covers 10 bases. Germline V gene sequence: CDR1 MDHEN, CDR2 SYDVKM. CDR3 length: 14 residues. With 3 bases clipped from V and 5 bases from J, the junction kept 3 bases outside the gene matches. CDR3: CASSLGQGTYGYTF. The DNA of the CDR3 is TGTGCCAGCAGTTTGGGACAGGGGACTTATGGCTACACCTTC.

The chain recombines TRBV7-2 with TRBJ2-7; the D is unclear. Germline assignment: CDR1 SGHTA and CDR2 FQGNSA. The CDR3 runs to 13 residues. Trimming took off 2 bases at V and 6 bases at J, with 11 bases between the two ends. DNA of the CDR3: TGTGCCAGCAGCTTACAAGGCGGCTTCGAGCAGTACTTC. Protein product: CASSLQGGFEQYF. The variable domain in full, completed from reference TRBV7-2 and TRBJ2-7, reads GAGVSQSPSNKVTEKGKDVELRCDPISGHTALYWYRQSLGQGLEFLIYFQGNSAPDKSGLPSDRFSAERTGGSVSTLTIQRTQQEDSAVYLCASSLQGGFEQYFGPGTRLTVT.

This clone appeared a single time. The rearrangement joins TRBV7-9 to TRBJ2-3, with 7 bases lining up with TRBD2. This CDR3 is built from 14 residues. Germline V gene data show CDR1 as SEHNR and CDR2 as FQNEAQ (reference sequence). Trimming removed 5 bases from V and 8 bases from J; junction bases left unmatched: 10. In DNA form, the CDR3 reads TGTGCCAGCAGCCAGCGGGACCCGCGGGGTACGCAGTATTTT. This gives the protein CASSQRDPRGTQYF.

The chain is built from TRBV29-1 and TRBJ2-3; D uncertain. V was clipped by 4 bases and J by 8 bases, with 13 bases between them. The CDR3 contains 12 residues. Germline assignment: CDR1 SQVTM and CDR2 ANQGSEA. The CDR3 region has the DNA TGCAGCGTTGCAGACCCGTCGGGTACGCAGTATTTT. Translated: CSVADPSGTQYF.

This CDR3 reads CAVDFDMNTEAFF. The CDR3 coding sequence is TGCGCCGTAGACTTTGATATGAACACTGAAGCTTTCTTT. The chain carries TRBV10-2 and TRBJ1-1; D is ambiguous. The CDR3 has 13 amino acids. Germline loops: CDR1 WSHSY, CDR2 SAAADI. The V end was cut by 11 bases, the J end by 0 bases, with 13 bases between.

The chain recombines TRBV9 with TRBJ2-7; D is possibly TRBD1 (6 bases). The V end was cut by 5 bases, the J end by 0 bases, with 9 bases between. The CDR3 is 13 residues long. The germline V gene has CDR1 SGDLS and CDR2 YYNGEE. The CDR3 reads CASSQGHSYEQYF. The CDR3 nucleotides read TGTGCCAGCAGTCAGGGGCACTCCTACGAGCAGTACTTC.

The genes are TRBV4-1 and TRBJ2-3, with 8 bases matching TRBD2. The CDR3 covers 16 residues. With 2 bases clipped from V and 5 bases from J, the junction kept 9 bases outside the gene matches. Germline loops: CDR1 MGHRA, CDR2 YSYEKL. The CDR3 sequence is CASSQIGRARRDTQYF. In DNA form, the CDR3 reads TGCGCCAGCAGCCAAATCGGGAGGGCCAGAAGAGATACGCAGTATTTT.

CDR3: CASSSARPSSGANVLTF. As DNA, the CDR3 is TGCGCCAGCAGCTCGGCGAGGCCGAGCTCTGGGGCCAACGTCCTGACTTTC. V usage is TRBV5-1 and J usage is TRBJ2-6; D call uncertain. CDR1 SGHRS and CDR2 YFSETQ come from the germline V gene. The CDR3 loop spans 17 amino acids. Trimming stripped 3 bases from V and 0 bases from J, with 13 bases between.

The rearrangement uses TRBV2 and TRBJ1-2; 9 bases are a match to TRBD1. The CDR3 has 14 residues. V lost 7 bases to trimming and J lost 0 bases; unmatched junction nucleotides: 3. Germline V lookup: CDR1 SNHLY, CDR2 FYNNEI. CDR3 residues: CASNRQGANYGYTF. The CDR3 DNA is TGTGCCAGCAATAGACAGGGGGCTAACTATGGCTACACCTTC.

V gene TRBV23-1 combines with J gene TRBJ1-2; D is perhaps TRBD1 (6 bases). TRBV23-1 is placed among ORFs of uncertain function. The CDR3 loop spans 13 amino acids. V lost 6 bases, J lost 4 bases, and 12 bases lay in between. The CDR3 protein is CASRTGTIYGYTF. The DNA of the CDR3 is TGCGCCAGCAGAACCGGGACAATCTATGGCTACACCTTC.

The V and J genes are TRBV5-1 and TRBJ2-3; 8 bases map to TRBD1. This CDR3 has 15 amino acids. Germline-derived CDR1 and CDR2 are SGHRS and YFSETQ. J was trimmed by 6 bases and V by 4 bases; bases with no gene match: 10. The CDR3 sequence is CASSPGQGGLDTQYF. Here the CDR3 DNA reads TGCGCCAGCAGCCCCGGACAGGGAGGCCTGGATACGCAGTATTTT.

CDR3 loop: CASSQTGQLRYTEAFF. Here the CDR3 DNA reads TGTGCCAGCAGCCAAACCGGACAGCTACGGTACACTGAAGCTTTCTTT. The J gene is TRBJ1-1, the V gene TRBV5-5; D possibly corresponds to TRBD1 (6 bases). V was cut by 4 bases and J by 3 bases, with 19 bases left in between. The V gene's germline CDR1 is SGHKS and CDR2 YYEKEE (reference sequence). CDR3 length: 16 amino acids. The variable domain in full, completed from reference TRBV5-5 and TRBJ1-1, reads DAGVTQSPTHLIKTRGQQVTLRCSPISGHKSVSWYQQVLGQGPQFIFQYYEKEERGRGNFPDRFSARQFPNYSSELNVNALLLGDSALYLCASSQTGQLRYTEAFFGQGTRLTVV.

This clone was seen only a few times. Written as DNA, the CDR3 is TGTGCCTGGCAGGGGATCACTGAAGCTTTCTTT. It specifies CAWQGITEAFF. This rearrangement joins TRBV30 to TRBJ1-1; D might be TRBD1 (6 bases). V dropped 5 bases and J dropped 4 bases, with 8 bases sitting between them. Germline V lookup: CDR1 GTSNPN, CDR2 SVGIG (reference sequence). The CDR3 extends over 11 amino acids.